Below, one TCR beta chain is given with its context. Other DNA sequences in the same sample also yield this CDR3. These data belong to a study of shared clonotypes between healthy human individuals. Trimming stripped 0 bases from V and 0 bases from J, with 3 bases between. Per germline, CDR1 LNHNV and CDR2 YYDKDF (reference sequence). CDR3 length: 14 amino acids. The assay was immunoSEQ multiplex PCR, and TCRdb's table has in-frame clones only and misses some. The sample lists roughly 2.5 million clones; roughly 92% were seen once. This chain joins TRBV15 and TRBJ1-5, with D hard to call. Sequencing was done on a sample of naive CD4+ T cells sorted from blood. Documented subset: CD45RA+ positively selected. This receptor was taken from a man aged 18-30 years in good health. The CDR3 nucleotides read TGTGCCACCAGCAGAGACTCTAGCAATCAGCCCCAGCATTTT. Residues: CATSRDSSNQPQHF.